A single sample gave rise to the 20 T cell receptor beta chains below, sequenced in a study of blood T cell repertoires in COVID-19. The method was immunoSEQ multiplex PCR; TCRdb's version includes in-frame clones alone and lacks a portion of them. Of tens of thousands of clones listed, approximately 91% are singletons. The sequencing sample was made of peripheral blood. These receptors were collected from a human donor in a cohort sampled during active COVID-19.

The chain employs TRBV4-3 and TRBJ2-3; maybe TRBD2 (5 bases). This CDR3 is built from 17 residues. Trimming took 0 bases from V and 1 from J, leaving 14 bases between them. Germline CDR1 and CDR2: LGHNA and YSLEER. CDR3 sequence reads: CASSQDLGSGGTDTQYF. The CDR3 nucleotides read TGCGCCAGCAGCCAAGATCTGGGGAGCGGCGGCACAGATACGCAGTATTTT.

This chain links TRBV7-2 with TRBJ1-6; 8 bases map to TRBD1. The CDR3 runs 16 residues. V was clipped by 1 base and J by 5 bases; unmatched bases: 4. Germline V CDR1 and CDR2: SGHTA, FQGNSA. In nucleotides, the CDR3 is TGTGCCAGCAGCTTAGTGCAGGGGGCAAATAATTCACCCCTCCACTTT. Its translation: CASSLVQGANNSPLHF.

The chain carries TRBV27 and TRBJ1-1, with TRBD1 matching 7 bases. The trim removed 2 bases at V and 11 bases at J, leaving 8 bases unmatched. The CDR3 runs 13 residues. Per the germline V gene, CDR1 is MNHEY and CDR2 is SMNVEV (reference sequence). CDR3 DNA sequence: TGTGCCAGCAGTTTACGGGCAGGGGGAAGCGCTTTCTTT. This encodes CASSLRAGGSAFF.

V usage is TRBV19 and J usage is TRBJ1-1; 8 nucleotides line up with TRBD1. The germline gives CDR1 LNHDA, CDR2 SQIVND (reference sequence). V trimming: 3 bases; J trimming: 3 bases; junction bases outside the gene matches: 21. This CDR3 has 20 amino acids. CDR3 loop: CASSIVRGRKSVDLYTEAFF. The DNA of the CDR3 is TGTGCCAGTAGTATCGTCAGGGGGCGTAAGTCTGTGGATCTCTACACTGAAGCTTTCTTT.

This clone appeared a single time. This chain connects TRBV2 to TRBJ2-5, with 11 bases lining up with TRBD1. This CDR3 contains 17 residues. With 7 bases clipped from V and 2 bases from J, the junction kept 12 bases outside the gene matches. The V gene's germline CDR1 is SNHLY and CDR2 FYNNEI. CDR3 DNA sequence: TGTGCCAGCACCCGAATTCCGGGACAGGGGGAACAAGAGACCCAGTACTTC. It yields the protein CASTRIPGQGEQETQYF.

The V gene is TRBV10-3, the J gene TRBJ1-4, with D possibly matching TRBD1 (5 bases). V was clipped by 10 bases and J by 0 bases, with 15 bases between them. This CDR3 is built from 15 residues. CDR1 is ENHRY, CDR2 SYGVKD, per germline. CDR3 residues: CASKDGHTTNEKLFF. The CDR3 region has the DNA TGTGCCAGCAAGGACGGACACACAACTAATGAAAAACTGTTTTTT.

The chain has TRBV7-9 and TRBJ2-3, with 10 positions matching TRBD2. CDR3 length equals 16 residues. Germline V gives CDR1 SEHNR, CDR2 FQNEAQ (reference sequence). The junction had 4 bases not matched to a gene; V was cut back by 1 base and J by 3 bases. The DNA of the CDR3 is TGTGCCAGCAGCTTAGGAGCGGGAGGGTGGACAGATACGCAGTATTTT. This sequence encodes CASSLGAGGWTDTQYF.

The chain recombines TRBV11-2 with TRBJ2-7; D possibly corresponds to TRBD2 (5 bases). Deletions cut 7 bases from V and 4 bases from J, with 20 bases between. This CDR3 is built from 15 residues. The germline V gene has CDR1 SGHAT and CDR2 FQNNGV. CDR3 sequence reads: CASTSQRSGRYEQYF. Written as DNA, the CDR3 is TGTGCCAGCACCTCCCAGCGGAGCGGCAGATACGAGCAGTACTTC.

CDR3 residues: CASTQQGANVLTF. The CDR3 DNA follows: TGCGCCAGCACCCAACAGGGTGCCAACGTCCTGACTTTC. V gene TRBV5-1 combines with J gene TRBJ2-6, with D perhaps TRBD1 (6 bases). Germline V gene lookup returns CDR1 SGHRS and CDR2 YFSETQ. This CDR3 region has 13 residues. Trimming shortened V by 6 bases and J by 7 bases, and 11 bases separated the two germline ends.

The V call is TRBV5-1, the J call TRBJ1-5; 10 bases are a match to TRBD1. The junction had 4 bases not matched to a gene; V was cut back by 4 bases and J by 3 bases. There are 15 residues in the CDR3. Germline V gives CDR1 SGHRS, CDR2 YFSETQ. This chain's CDR3 is CASSPGQGVNQPQHF. The DNA of the CDR3 is TGCGCCAGCAGCCCTGGACAGGGGGTCAATCAGCCCCAGCATTTT. The variable domain in full, with the rest retrieved from reference TRBV5-1 and TRBJ1-5, is KAGVTQTPRYLIKTRGQQVTLSCSPISGHRSVSWYQQTPGQGLQFLFEYFSETQRNKGNFPGRFSGRQFSNSRSEMNVSTLELGDSALYLCASSPGQGVNQPQHFGDGTRLSIL.

This chain uses TRBV7-7 with TRBJ2-1; 13 nucleotides line up with TRBD2. This CDR3 is built from 19 residues. CDR1 SSHAT and CDR2 FNYEAQ come from the germline V gene (reference sequence). The ends lost 5 bases at V and 0 bases at J; junction bases unmatched: 10. The CDR3 coding sequence is TGTGCCAGCAGCCTCGGACTAGCGGGAGTCGGGGGCTCCTACAATGAGCAGTTCTTC. Amino acid sequence: CASSLGLAGVGGSYNEQFF.

The chain is built from TRBV6-2 or TRBV6-3 and TRBJ2-1; TRBD2 agrees at 11 bases. The CDR3 sequence is 16 residues long. Per the germline V gene, CDR1 is MNHEY and CDR2 is SVGEGT. J gave up 8 bases and V 5 bases, and 11 bases lay outside the gene matches. The CDR3, as DNA: TGTGCCAGCAGTCAACCCGCCGGGACTAGCGGTGATGAGCAGTTCTTC. Amino acids: CASSQPAGTSGDEQFF.

This clone was observed a few times. The chain combines TRBV7-6 with TRBJ2-7; TRBD2 aligns across 13 bases. The V gene's germline CDR1 is SGHVS and CDR2 FNYEAQ. The CDR3 sequence is 15 residues long. J lost 4 bases, V lost 5 bases, and 5 bases had no gene match. Written as DNA, the CDR3 is TGTGCCAGCAGCGCCGAGACTAGCGGGAGGTACGAGCAGTACTTC. Its translation: CASSAETSGRYEQYF.

The rearrangement joins TRBV12-5 to TRBJ2-3, with TRBD2 identical over 9 bases. Germline V lookup: CDR1 LGHNT, CDR2 FRNRAP. The CDR3 runs 17 residues. The junction had 6 bases not matched to a gene; V was cut back by 0 bases and J by 2 bases. The CDR3 protein is CASGLVLGGRATDTQYF. For the CDR3, the DNA is TGTGCTAGTGGTTTGGTACTTGGCGGGAGGGCCACAGATACGCAGTATTTT. Supplemented by reference TRBV12-5 and TRBJ2-3, the full variable domain reads DARVTQTPRHKVTEMGQEVTMRCQPILGHNTVFWYRQTMMQGLELLAYFRNRAPLDDSGMPKDRFSAEMPDATLATLKIQPSEPRDSAVYFCASGLVLGGRATDTQYFGPGTRLTVL.

This clone was seen only a few times. The chain has TRBV5-1 and TRBJ1-1; tentatively, D is TRBD1 (6 bases). Germline-derived CDR1 and CDR2 are SGHRS and YFSETQ. The V end was cut by 1 base, the J end by 6 bases, with 13 bases between. The CDR3 has 14 amino acids. The CDR3 sequence is CASSLTQGTPEAFF. The CDR3 bases are TGCGCCAGCAGCTTGACTCAGGGGACCCCTGAAGCTTTCTTT.

This chain joins TRBV3-1 (or the pseudogene TRBV3-2) and TRBJ2-7; the match to TRBD1 covers 9 bases. The germline CDR1 and CDR2 sequences are LGHDT and YNNKEL (reference sequence). The CDR3 sequence is 16 residues long. V was clipped by 4 bases and J by 2 bases; unmatched bases: 9. CDR3 DNA sequence: TGTGCCAGCAGCCTTCGGGGACAGGGCCCAACCTACGAGCAGTACTTC. Its translation: CASSLRGQGPTYEQYF.

The chain uses TRBV9 and TRBJ2-7; 12 bases agree with TRBD1. This CDR3 has 15 amino acids. The ends lost 4 bases at V and 5 bases at J; junction bases unmatched: 7. Germline loops: CDR1 SGDLS, CDR2 YYNGEE. The CDR3 region is CASSPPGTGGNEQYF. As DNA, the CDR3 is TGTGCCAGCAGCCCACCCGGGACAGGGGGCAACGAGCAGTACTTC.

The chain recombines TRBV11-3 with TRBJ2-1, with D possibly matching TRBD2 (6 bases). The V gene's germline CDR1 is SGHNT and CDR2 YENEEA. The CDR3 sequence is 13 residues long. V lost 2 bases and J lost 6, with 8 bases in between. The CDR3 sequence: CASSLQGLNEQFF. CDR3 nucleotides: TGTGCCAGCAGCTTACAGGGACTCAATGAGCAGTTCTTC.

This clone was observed a few times. This sequence joins TRBV7-9 and TRBJ1-2, with 8 bases matching TRBD1. Trimming at V came to 4 bases and at J to 4 bases, leaving 8 bases not matched to a gene. Germline lookup yields CDR1 SEHNR and CDR2 FQNEAQ (reference sequence). CDR3 size: 15 residues. This chain's CDR3 is CASSYTDRAVYGYTF. CDR3 sequence (DNA): TGTGCCAGCAGCTACACGGACAGGGCCGTCTATGGCTACACCTTC.

This clone was seen once. This sequence joins TRBV7-9 and TRBJ2-7, with 8 bases matching TRBD2. The V gene's germline CDR1 is SEHNR and CDR2 FQNEAQ (reference sequence). V was clipped by 3 bases and J by 1 base; unmatched bases: 14. The CDR3 sequence is 18 residues long. DNA of the CDR3: TGTGCCAGCAGCTTGAATCGGGGGGGCAGGAGGGCTTCCTACGAGCAGTACTTC. It yields the protein CASSLNRGGRRASYEQYF.